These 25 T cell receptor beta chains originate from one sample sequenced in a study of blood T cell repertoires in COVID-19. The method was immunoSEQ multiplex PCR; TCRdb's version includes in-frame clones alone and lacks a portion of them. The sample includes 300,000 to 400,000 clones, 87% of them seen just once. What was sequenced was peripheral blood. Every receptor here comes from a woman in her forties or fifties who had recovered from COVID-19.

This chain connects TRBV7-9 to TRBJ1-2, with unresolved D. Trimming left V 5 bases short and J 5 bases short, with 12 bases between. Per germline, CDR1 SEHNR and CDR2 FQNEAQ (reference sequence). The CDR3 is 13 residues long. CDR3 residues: CASSHSGSYGYTF. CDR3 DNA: TGTGCCAGCAGCCACAGTGGATCGTATGGCTACACCTTC.

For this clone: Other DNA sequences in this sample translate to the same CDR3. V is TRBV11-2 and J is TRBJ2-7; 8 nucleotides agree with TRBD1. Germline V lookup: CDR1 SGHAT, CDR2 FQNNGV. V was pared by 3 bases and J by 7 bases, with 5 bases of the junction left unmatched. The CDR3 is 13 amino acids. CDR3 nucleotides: TGTGCCAGCAGCTTGGACAGGGCGAGGGAGCAGTACTTC. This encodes CASSLDRAREQYF.

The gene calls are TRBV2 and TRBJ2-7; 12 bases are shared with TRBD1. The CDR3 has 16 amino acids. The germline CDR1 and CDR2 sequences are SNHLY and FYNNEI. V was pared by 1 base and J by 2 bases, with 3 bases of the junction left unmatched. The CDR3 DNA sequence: TGTGCCAGCAGTGAAGGATGGGACAGGGGGCCCTACGAGCAGTACTTC. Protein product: CASSEGWDRGPYEQYF.

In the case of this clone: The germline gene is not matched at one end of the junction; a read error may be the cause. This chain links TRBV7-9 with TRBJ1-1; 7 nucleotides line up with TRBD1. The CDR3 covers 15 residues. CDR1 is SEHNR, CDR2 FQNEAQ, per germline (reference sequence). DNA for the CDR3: TGTGCCAGCAGCTATCCCGGGACAGTGAACACTGAGGCTTTCTTT. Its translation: CASSYPGTVNTEAFF.

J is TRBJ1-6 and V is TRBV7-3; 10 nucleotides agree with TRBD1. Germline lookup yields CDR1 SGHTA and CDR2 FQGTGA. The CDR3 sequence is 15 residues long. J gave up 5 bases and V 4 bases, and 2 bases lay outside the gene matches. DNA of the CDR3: TGTGCCAGCAGCTGGACAGGGGGAAATAATTCACCCCTCCACTTT. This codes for CASSWTGGNNSPLHF. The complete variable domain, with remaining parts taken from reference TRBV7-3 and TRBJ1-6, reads GAGVSQTPSNKVTEKGKYVELRCDPISGHTALYWYRQSLGQGPEFLIYFQGTGAADDSGLPNDRFFAVRPEGSVSTLKIQRTERGDSAVYLCASSWTGGNNSPLHFGNGTRLTVT.

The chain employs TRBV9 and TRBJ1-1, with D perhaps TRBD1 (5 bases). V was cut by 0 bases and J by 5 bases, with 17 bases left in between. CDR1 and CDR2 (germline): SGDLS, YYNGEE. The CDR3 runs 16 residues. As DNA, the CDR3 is TGTGCCAGCAGCGTAGGGCAGGGCTCTCTGGGTACTGAAGCTTTCTTT. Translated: CASSVGQGSLGTEAFF.

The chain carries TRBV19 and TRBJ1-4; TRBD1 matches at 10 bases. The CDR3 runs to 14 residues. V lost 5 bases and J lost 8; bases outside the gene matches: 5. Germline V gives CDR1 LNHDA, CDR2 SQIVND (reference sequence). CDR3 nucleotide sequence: TGTGCCAGTAGTCTTGGACAGGGGGAGGAAAAACTGTTTTTT. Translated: CASSLGQGEEKLFF.

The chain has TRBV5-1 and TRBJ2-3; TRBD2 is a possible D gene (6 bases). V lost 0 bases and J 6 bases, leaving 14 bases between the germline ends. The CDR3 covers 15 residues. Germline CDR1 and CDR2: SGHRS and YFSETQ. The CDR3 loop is CASSLGGLGADTQYF. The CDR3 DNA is TGCGCCAGCAGCTTGGGGGGACTCGGGGCGGATACGCAGTATTTT.

CDR3 DNA: TGTGCCAGCAGCCAGGACAGGGTGCAAACAGATACGCAGTATTTT. Protein: CASSQDRVQTDTQYF. The gene calls are TRBV7-2 and TRBJ2-3; TRBD1 matches 8 bases. Losses at the gene ends were 5 bases for V and 3 bases for J; bases not matched to a gene: 7. CDR1 is SGHTA and CDR2 is FQGNSA in the germline V gene. The CDR3 runs to 15 residues.

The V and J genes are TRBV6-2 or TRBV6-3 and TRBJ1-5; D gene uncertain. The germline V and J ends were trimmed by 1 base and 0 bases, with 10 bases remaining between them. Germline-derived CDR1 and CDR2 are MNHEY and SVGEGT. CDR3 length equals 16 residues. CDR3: CASSYFLEFSNQPQHF. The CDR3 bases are TGTGCCAGCAGTTACTTCCTAGAATTTAGCAATCAGCCCCAGCATTTT.

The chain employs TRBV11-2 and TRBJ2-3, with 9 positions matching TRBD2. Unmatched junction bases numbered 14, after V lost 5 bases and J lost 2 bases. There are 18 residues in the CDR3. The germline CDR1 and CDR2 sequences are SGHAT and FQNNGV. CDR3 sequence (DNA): TGTGCCAGCAGCCCAGGGGGGATAGCGGGGGTATACACAGATACGCAGTATTTT. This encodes CASSPGGIAGVYTDTQYF.

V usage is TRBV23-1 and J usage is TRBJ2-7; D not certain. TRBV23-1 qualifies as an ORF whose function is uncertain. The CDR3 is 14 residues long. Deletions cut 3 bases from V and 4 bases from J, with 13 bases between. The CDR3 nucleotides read TGCGCCAGCAGTCAGTTCCTTGGTCTATACGAGCAGTACTTC. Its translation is CASSQFLGLYEQYF.

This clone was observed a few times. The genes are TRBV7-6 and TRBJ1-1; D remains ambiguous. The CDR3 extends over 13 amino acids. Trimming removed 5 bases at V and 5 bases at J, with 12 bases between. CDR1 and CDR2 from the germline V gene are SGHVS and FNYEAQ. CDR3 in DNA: TGTGCCAGCAGCCCCGGTCCGGGAACTGAAGCTTTCTTT. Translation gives CASSPGPGTEAFF.

CDR3 residues: CASSLGGDFYEQYF. The CDR3 region has the DNA TGTGCCAGCAGTCTAGGGGGGGACTTCTACGAGCAGTACTTC. The rearrangement joins TRBV5-6 to TRBJ2-7; D may be TRBD2 (7 bases). Looked up from germline, CDR1 is SGHDT and CDR2 is YYEEEE. CDR3 length equals 14 residues. Trimming shortened V by 5 bases and J by 3 bases, and 15 bases separated the two germline ends.

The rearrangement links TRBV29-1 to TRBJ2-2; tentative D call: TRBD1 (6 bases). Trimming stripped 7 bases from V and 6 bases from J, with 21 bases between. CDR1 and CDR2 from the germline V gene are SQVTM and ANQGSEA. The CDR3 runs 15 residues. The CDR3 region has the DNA TGCAGCGGTGGGGCAGGCAGGGGAGCGGCCGGGGAGCTGTTTTTT. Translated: CSGGAGRGAAGELFF.

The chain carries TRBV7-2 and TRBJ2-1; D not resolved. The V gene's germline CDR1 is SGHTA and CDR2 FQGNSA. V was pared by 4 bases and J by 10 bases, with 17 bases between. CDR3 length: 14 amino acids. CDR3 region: CASSYGTGLSEQFF. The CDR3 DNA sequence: TGTGCCAGCAGCTACGGTACTGGTCTGTCAGAGCAGTTCTTC. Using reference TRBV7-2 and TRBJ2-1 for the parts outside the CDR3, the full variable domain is GAGVSQSPSNKVTEKGKDVELRCDPISGHTALYWYRQSLGQGLEFLIYFQGNSAPDKSGLPSDRFSAERTGGSVSTLTIQRTQQEDSAVYLCASSYGTGLSEQFFGPGTRLTVL.

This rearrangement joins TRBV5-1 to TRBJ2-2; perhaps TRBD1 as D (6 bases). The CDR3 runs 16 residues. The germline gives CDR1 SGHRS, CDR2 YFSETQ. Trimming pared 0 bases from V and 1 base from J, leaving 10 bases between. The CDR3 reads CASSLGGQRNTGELFF. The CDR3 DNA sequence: TGCGCCAGCAGCTTGGGAGGACAGCGGAACACCGGGGAGCTGTTTTTT.

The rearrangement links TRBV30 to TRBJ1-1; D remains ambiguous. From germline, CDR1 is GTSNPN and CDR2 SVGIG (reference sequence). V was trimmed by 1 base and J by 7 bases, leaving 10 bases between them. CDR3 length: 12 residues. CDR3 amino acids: CAWSGGLYEAFF. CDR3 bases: TGTGCCTGGAGTGGTGGGCTTTATGAAGCTTTCTTT.

The CDR3 sequence: CASSEWGQTYEQYF. The CDR3 coding sequence is TGCGCCAGCAGTGAGTGGGGACAAACCTACGAGCAGTACTTC. The rearrangement joins TRBV10-2 to TRBJ2-7; D perhaps matches TRBD1 (6 bases). The CDR3 length is 14 residues. Trimming removed 1 base at V and 2 bases at J, with 9 bases between. CDR1 and CDR2 (germline): WSHSY, SAAADI.

CDR3 sequence (DNA): TGTGCCAGCAGCTTGGCCCCGGGACAGGGGGCCGAAGATACGCAGTATTTT. It yields the protein CASSLAPGQGAEDTQYF. The rearrangement uses TRBV5-6 and TRBJ2-3; 12 bases are a match to TRBD1. Germline CDR1 SGHDT, CDR2 YYEEEE. With 0 bases clipped from V and 5 bases from J, the junction kept 7 bases outside the gene matches. This CDR3 contains 17 residues.

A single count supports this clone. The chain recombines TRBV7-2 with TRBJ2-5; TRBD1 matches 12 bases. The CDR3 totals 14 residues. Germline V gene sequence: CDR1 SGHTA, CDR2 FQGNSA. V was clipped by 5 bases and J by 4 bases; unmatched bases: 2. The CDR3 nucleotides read TGTGCCAGCAGCCGGGACAGGGGGCTAGAGACCCAGTACTTC. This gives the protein CASSRDRGLETQYF. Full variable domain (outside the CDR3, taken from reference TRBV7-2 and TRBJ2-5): GAGVSQSPSNKVTEKGKDVELRCDPISGHTALYWYRQSLGQGLEFLIYFQGNSAPDKSGLPSDRFSAERTGGSVSTLTIQRTQQEDSAVYLCASSRDRGLETQYFGPGTRLLVL.

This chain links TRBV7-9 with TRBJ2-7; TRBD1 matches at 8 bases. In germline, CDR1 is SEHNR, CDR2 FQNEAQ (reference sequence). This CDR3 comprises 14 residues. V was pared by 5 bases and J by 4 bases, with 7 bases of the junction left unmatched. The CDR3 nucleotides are TGTGCCAGCAGCACTACGGGACAGGAATACGAGCAGTACTTC. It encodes CASSTTGQEYEQYF.

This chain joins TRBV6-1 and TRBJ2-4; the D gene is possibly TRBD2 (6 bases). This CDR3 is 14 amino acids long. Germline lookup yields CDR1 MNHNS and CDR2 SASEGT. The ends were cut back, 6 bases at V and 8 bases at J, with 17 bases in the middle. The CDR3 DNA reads TGTGCCAGCAGCTATAGCGGACCGTGGGACATTCAGTACTTC. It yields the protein CASSYSGPWDIQYF.

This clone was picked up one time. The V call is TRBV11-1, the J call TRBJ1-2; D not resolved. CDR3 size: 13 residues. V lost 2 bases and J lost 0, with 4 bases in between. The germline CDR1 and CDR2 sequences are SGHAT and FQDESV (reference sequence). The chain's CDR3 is CASSLSANYGYTF. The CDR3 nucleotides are TGTGCCAGCAGCTTATCAGCTAACTATGGCTACACCTTC.

CDR3 in DNA: TGTGCCAGCAGTGACGGATTAGCTTTGAGTGAGCAGTTCTTC. As protein: CASSDGLALSEQFF. The genes are TRBV25-1 and TRBJ2-1; D uncertain. The V gene lost 3 bases and the J gene lost 9 bases, with 15 bases spanning the gap. CDR1 and CDR2 from the germline V gene are MGHDK and SYGVNS. The CDR3 is 14 residues long. The full variable domain, rest sourced from reference TRBV25-1 and TRBJ2-1, is EADIYQTPRYLVIGTGKKITLECSQTMGHDKMYWYQQDPGMELHLIHYSYGVNSTEKGDLSSESTVSRIRTEHFPLTLESARPSHTSQYLCASSDGLALSEQFFGPGTRLTVL.